This T cell receptor beta chain was identified during a study of blood T cell repertoires in COVID-19. Turning to the study itself: Nucleic acid was either cDNA or gDNA, and it came from T cells, B-cell-depleted T cells, or PBMCs.

Germline CDR1 SGHRS, CDR2 YFSETQ. V lost 2 bases, J lost 0 bases, and 11 bases lay in between. The CDR3 totals 16 residues. Donors were grouped by their self-reported clinical history. Using immunoSEQ multiplex PCR, the repertoire was profiled, and TCRdb retains in-frame clones only, with some absent. The sample yields about 300,000 clones, nearly 90% seen once. Sequencing was done on a sample of PBMCs or T cells enriched from blood (not recorded which). The source of this sequence is a woman aged 25 to 39 who had recovered from COVID-19. This chain connects TRBV5-1 to TRBJ1-4; no firm D call. The CDR3 protein is CASSLSEASTNEKLFF. CDR3 sequence (DNA): TGCGCCAGCAGCTTAAGCGAAGCGTCAACTAATGAAAAACTGTTTTTT.